This entry lists 18 T cell receptor beta chains sequenced from one sample in a study of blood T cells in healthy people across ages. A second roughly 7 to 11 cycle PCR used barcoded and J-beta primers. TCRdb itself ran the 5' RACE reads through MiXCR, one entry per CDR3 protein. The table shows nearly 1 million distinct CDR3 sequences, with roughly 51% occurring only once. The source material was blood. Every receptor here comes from a woman aged 60 to 75 in good health.

DNA for the CDR3: TGTGCCAGCGATGGACAGGGGGCGGCCTATAATTCACCCCTCCACTTT. The encoded protein is CASDGQGAAYNSPLHF. This chain links TRBV7-2 with TRBJ1-6; 11 nucleotides agree with TRBD1. The V and J ends lost 8 bases and 2 bases, in that order; junction bases with no gene match: 5. This CDR3 is 16 amino acids long. Germline assignment: CDR1 SGHTA and CDR2 FQGNSA.

In its sample, this clonotype was seen a few times. As DNA, the CDR3 is TGTGCCAGCAGTTTAATGCGGGCAGGGGGGTTCTATGGCTACACCTTC. Translating it yields CASSLMRAGGFYGYTF. This chain links TRBV28 with TRBJ1-2; 7 bases line up with TRBD1. V trimming: 2 bases; J trimming: 4 bases; junction bases outside the gene matches: 10. Germline CDR1 and CDR2: MDHEN and SYDVKM. The CDR3 is 16 residues long.

V is TRBV4-1 and J is TRBJ2-3, with 8 bases fitting TRBD1. The germline CDR1 and CDR2 sequences are MGHRA and YSYEKL. J lost 5 bases, V lost 0 bases, and 4 bases had no gene match. The length of the CDR3 is 15 residues. CDR3 sequence: CASSQEGTGGDTQYF. DNA of the CDR3: TGCGCCAGCAGCCAAGAGGGAACAGGGGGAGATACGCAGTATTTT.

The rearrangement links TRBV27 to TRBJ2-3, with TRBD1 matching over 8 bases. Germline CDR1 MNHEY, CDR2 SMNVEV (reference sequence). V trimming: 6 bases; J trimming: 0 bases; junction bases outside the gene matches: 5. The CDR3 is 15 residues long. CDR3 sequence: CASRPTGDSTDTQYF. Here the CDR3 DNA reads TGTGCCAGCAGACCGACAGGGGACAGCACAGATACGCAGTATTTT.

V is TRBV20-1 and J is TRBJ2-1; D might be TRBD1 (5 bases). Germline values: CDR1 DFQATT, CDR2 SNEGSKA (reference sequence). The CDR3 loop spans 14 amino acids. V gave up 4 bases and J gave up 6 bases, with 16 bases separating them. CDR3 region: CSATSPVGLNEQFF. Written as DNA, the CDR3 is TGCAGTGCTACGTCCCCCGTGGGGCTCAATGAGCAGTTCTTC.

Only a few counts were recorded for this clonotype. This chain uses TRBV6-2 or TRBV6-3 with TRBJ1-2; the match to TRBD1 covers 8 bases. The V gene end was trimmed by 5 bases and the J gene end by 5 bases; junction bases not matched to a gene: 7. CDR3 length equals 14 residues. Germline V gene sequence: CDR1 MNHEY, CDR2 SVGEGT. The CDR3 DNA follows: TGTGCCAGCAGTCGGGACAGGCGTTGGTATGGCTACACCTTC. It translates to CASSRDRRWYGYTF.

Details on this clonotype: A junction boundary mismatches the germline segment, possibly from a read error. The chain recombines TRBV12-3 or TRBV12-4 with TRBJ1-5; D uncertain. The CDR3 has 13 amino acids. The CDR3 loop is CACSPGSNQPQHF. CDR3 in DNA: TGTGCCTGCAGTCCCGGGAGCAATCAGCCCCAGCATTTT.

The V and J genes are TRBV5-5 and TRBJ2-5; D unresolved. The DNA end is a closer match to TRBJ2-7, so the J assignment may be wrong. In germline, CDR1 is SGHKS, CDR2 YYEKEE (reference sequence). The CDR3 extends over 13 amino acids. The CDR3 nucleotides are TGTGCCAGCAGCCTGTACATGGAATACGAGCAGTACTTC. This sequence encodes CASSLYMEYEQYF.

This clonotype has only a few counts. The gene calls are TRBV25-1 and TRBJ1-6, with D unclear. Germline V gives CDR1 MGHDK, CDR2 SYGVNS. The V gene lost 3 bases and the J gene lost 10 bases, with 10 bases spanning the gap. This CDR3 is 13 amino acids long. As DNA, the CDR3 is TGTGCCAGCAGTGAGGAGGGTTACTCACCCCTCCACTTT. This sequence encodes CASSEEGYSPLHF. Full variable domain (rest looked up from reference TRBV25-1 and TRBJ1-6): EADIYQTPRYLVIGTGKKITLECSQTMGHDKMYWYQQDPGMELHLIHYSYGVNSTEKGDLSSESTVSRIRTEHFPLTLESARPSHTSQYLCASSEEGYSPLHFGNGTRLTVT.

The gene calls are TRBV6-2 or TRBV6-3 and TRBJ2-7; 9 nucleotides match TRBD1. CDR1 and CDR2 from the germline V gene are MNHEY and SVGEGT. The CDR3 is made up of 16 amino acids. The J segment lost 6 bases and the V segment lost 4 bases, leaving 13 bases of the junction unmatched. In DNA, the CDR3 is TGTGCCAGCAGTTTTCGGACCGGGACAGGGACCTGCGAGCAGTACTTC. Its translation is CASSFRTGTGTCEQYF.

V is TRBV5-1 and J is TRBJ2-7; TRBD2 might be the D (6 bases). CDR1 is SGHRS, CDR2 YFSETQ, per germline. Trimming pared 3 bases from V and 2 bases from J, leaving 12 bases between. CDR3 size: 14 residues. The CDR3 nucleotides are TGCGCCAGCAGCTCCGGGAGTTCGACCTACGAGCAGTACTTC. Translating gives CASSSGSSTYEQYF.

This chain joins TRBV4-2 and TRBJ1-4, with D unresolved. V was shortened by 4 bases and J by 10 bases, with 16 bases between the two germline ends. The CDR3 is 14 residues long. The germline V gene encodes CDR1 LGHNA and CDR2 YNFKEQ. CDR3: CASSLDEVVGKLFF. DNA for the CDR3: TGTGCCAGCAGCCTGGATGAGGTTGTGGGAAAACTGTTTTTT.

The genes are TRBV12-3 or TRBV12-4 and TRBJ2-1; D might be TRBD2 (6 bases). The length of the CDR3 is 16 residues. The V gene lost 3 bases and the J gene lost 8 bases, with 20 bases spanning the gap. CDR3 sequence: CASSFGGSGGLDEQFF. In nucleotides, the CDR3 is TGTGCCAGCAGTTTTGGGGGTAGCGGTGGCTTAGATGAGCAGTTCTTC.

The chain recombines TRBV9 with TRBJ2-5; 15 nucleotides agree with TRBD2. Germline loops: CDR1 SGDLS, CDR2 YYNGEE. V lost 10 bases, J lost 11 bases, and 15 bases stayed unmatched. The CDR3 extends over 15 amino acids. The CDR3 bases are TGTGCCTGCACCCTTTCGGGACTAGCGGGAGGAGAGCAGTACTTC. As protein: CACTLSGLAGGEQYF.

This clonotype was seen just once. Germline and junction disagree at one end, which may indicate a read error. The rearrangement links TRBV5-1 to TRBJ2-3; 12 bases are a match to TRBD2. CDR1 and CDR2 from the germline V gene are SGHRS and YFSETQ. The CDR3 covers 17 residues. The CDR3 protein is CAGSPRLAGDFTDTQYF. In nucleotides, the CDR3 is TGCGCCGGCAGCCCGCGACTAGCGGGAGACTTCACAGATACGCAGTATTTT.

The chain is built from TRBV3-1 and TRBJ2-5, with TRBD2 matching 10 bases. Per the germline V gene, CDR1 is LGHDT and CDR2 is YNNKEL (reference sequence). The ends lost 2 bases at V and 11 bases at J; junction bases unmatched: 8. The CDR3 sequence is 14 residues long. CDR3 amino acids: CASSQLAGAGEQYF. The CDR3 nucleotides are TGTGCCAGCAGCCAACTAGCGGGAGCAGGAGAGCAGTACTTC.

The chain combines TRBV2 with TRBJ2-5; 13 nucleotides line up with TRBD2. The length of the CDR3 is 17 residues. V was clipped by 6 bases and J by 7 bases; unmatched bases: 14. The germline CDR1 and CDR2 sequences are SNHLY and FYNNEI. The CDR3 nucleotides are TGTGCCAGCAGGGCAGGGACTAGCGGGAATGGCAGAGGGACCCAGTACTTC. This translates into CASRAGTSGNGRGTQYF. Supplemented by reference TRBV2 and TRBJ2-5, the full variable domain reads EPEVTQTPSHQVTQMGQEVILRCVPISNHLYFYWYRQILGQKVEFLVSFYNNEISEKSEIFDDQFSVERPDGSNFTLKIRSTKLEDSAMYFCASRAGTSGNGRGTQYFGPGTRLLVL.

This chain joins TRBV2 and TRBJ2-3; D gene unclear. V was trimmed by 7 bases and J by 8 bases, leaving 16 bases between them. Germline CDR1 SNHLY, CDR2 FYNNEI. The CDR3 is made up of 13 amino acids. As DNA, the CDR3 is TGTGCCAGCACGAATGTAGTGGCAGGTACGCAGTATTTT. It translates to CASTNVVAGTQYF. The variable domain in full, completed from reference TRBV2 and TRBJ2-3, reads EPEVTQTPSHQVTQMGQEVILRCVPISNHLYFYWYRQILGQKVEFLVSFYNNEISEKSEIFDDQFSVERPDGSNFTLKIRSTKLEDSAMYFCASTNVVAGTQYFGPGTRLTVL.